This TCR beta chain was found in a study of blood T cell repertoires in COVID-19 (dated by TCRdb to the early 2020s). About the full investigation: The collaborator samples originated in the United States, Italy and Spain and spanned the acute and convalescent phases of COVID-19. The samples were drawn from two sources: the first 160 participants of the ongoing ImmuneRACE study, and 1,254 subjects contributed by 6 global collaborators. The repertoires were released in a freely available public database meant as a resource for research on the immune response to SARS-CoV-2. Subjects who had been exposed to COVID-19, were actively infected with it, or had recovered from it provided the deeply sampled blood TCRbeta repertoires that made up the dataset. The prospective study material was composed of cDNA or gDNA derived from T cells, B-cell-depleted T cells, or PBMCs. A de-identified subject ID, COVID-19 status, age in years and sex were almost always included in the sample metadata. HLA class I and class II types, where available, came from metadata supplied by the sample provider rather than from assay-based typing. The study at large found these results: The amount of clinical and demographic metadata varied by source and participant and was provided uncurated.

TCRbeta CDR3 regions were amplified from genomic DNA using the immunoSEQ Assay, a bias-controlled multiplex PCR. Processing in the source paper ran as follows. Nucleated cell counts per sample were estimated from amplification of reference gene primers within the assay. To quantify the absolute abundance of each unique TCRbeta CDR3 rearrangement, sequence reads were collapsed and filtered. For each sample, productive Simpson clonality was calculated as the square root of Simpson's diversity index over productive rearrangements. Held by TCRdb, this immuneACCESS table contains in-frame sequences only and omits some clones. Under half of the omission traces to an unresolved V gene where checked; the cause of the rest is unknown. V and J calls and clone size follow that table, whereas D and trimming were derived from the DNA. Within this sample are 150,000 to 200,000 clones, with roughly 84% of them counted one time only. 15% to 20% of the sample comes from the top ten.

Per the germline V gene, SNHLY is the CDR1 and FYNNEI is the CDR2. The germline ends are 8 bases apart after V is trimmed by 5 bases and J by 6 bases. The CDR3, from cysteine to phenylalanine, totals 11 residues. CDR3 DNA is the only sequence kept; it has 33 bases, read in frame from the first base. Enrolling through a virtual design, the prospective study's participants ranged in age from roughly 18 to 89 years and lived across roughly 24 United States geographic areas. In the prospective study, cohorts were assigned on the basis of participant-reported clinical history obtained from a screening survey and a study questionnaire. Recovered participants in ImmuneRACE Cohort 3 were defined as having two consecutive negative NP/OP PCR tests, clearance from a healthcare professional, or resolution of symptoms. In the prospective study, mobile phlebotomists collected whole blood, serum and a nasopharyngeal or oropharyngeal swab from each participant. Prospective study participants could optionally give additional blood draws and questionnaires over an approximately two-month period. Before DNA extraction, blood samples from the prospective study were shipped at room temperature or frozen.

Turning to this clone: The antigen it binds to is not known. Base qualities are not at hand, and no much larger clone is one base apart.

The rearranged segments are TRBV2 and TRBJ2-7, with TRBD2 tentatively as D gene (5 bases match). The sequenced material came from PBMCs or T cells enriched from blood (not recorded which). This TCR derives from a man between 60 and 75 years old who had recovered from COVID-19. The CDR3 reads CASSWTLEQYF. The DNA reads TGTGCCAGCAGTTGGACTCTCGAGCAGTACTTC.